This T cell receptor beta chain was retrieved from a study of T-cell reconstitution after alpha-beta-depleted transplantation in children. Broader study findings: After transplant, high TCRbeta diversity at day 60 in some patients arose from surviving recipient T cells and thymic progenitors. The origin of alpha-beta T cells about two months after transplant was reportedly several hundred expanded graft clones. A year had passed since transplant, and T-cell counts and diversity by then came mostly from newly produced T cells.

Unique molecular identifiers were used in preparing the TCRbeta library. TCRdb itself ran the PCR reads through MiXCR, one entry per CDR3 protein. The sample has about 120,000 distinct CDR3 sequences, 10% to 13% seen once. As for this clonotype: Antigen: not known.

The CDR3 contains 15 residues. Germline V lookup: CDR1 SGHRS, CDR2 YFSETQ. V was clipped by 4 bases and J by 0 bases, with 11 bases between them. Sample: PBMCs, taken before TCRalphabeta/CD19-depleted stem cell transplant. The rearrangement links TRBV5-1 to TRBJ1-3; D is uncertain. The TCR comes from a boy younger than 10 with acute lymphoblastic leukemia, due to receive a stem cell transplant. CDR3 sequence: CASSPEPHSGNTIYF. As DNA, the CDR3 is TGCGCCAGCAGCCCAGAGCCCCACTCTGGAAACACCATATATTTT.